The T cell receptor beta chain under discussion was sequenced for a study of patients and donors after allogeneic stem cell transplantation. V shed 1 base, J shed 4 bases, and the junction held 4 bases outside the gene matches. There are 16 residues in the CDR3. TCRdb reanalysed the RT-PCR reads using MiXCR and keeps one entry per CDR3 protein. The sample has 70,000 to 75,000 distinct CDR3 sequences, about 25% seen once; the top ten hold about a quarter. This TCR derives from a human donor who was either an allogeneic HSCT recipient or a stem cell or donor lymphocyte infusion donor (not recorded which). It is not recorded whose cells these are; they may come from a transplant donor. The rearrangement uses TRBV12-3 or TRBV12-4 and TRBJ2-1, with 10 bases identical to TRBD2. Sequencing was done on a sample of blood, either unsorted or a sorted T cell fraction (not recorded which). The CDR3 protein is CASSLVPSGSYNEQFF. The CDR3 DNA sequence: TGTGCCAGCAGTTTAGTTCCTAGCGGGAGTTACAATGAGCAGTTCTTC.